The next 18 T cell receptor beta chains were all read from a single sample in a study of blood T cell repertoires in COVID-19. Sequencing was performed with immunoSEQ multiplex PCR; in TCRdb, only in-frame clones are kept and a portion is missing. The table has about 340,000 clones, about 92% seen once; the top ten hold 15% to 20%. Source material: PBMCs or T cells enriched from blood (not recorded which). The origin of the receptors is a woman aged 25 to 39 who had recovered from COVID-19.

V is TRBV2 and J is TRBJ1-3, with TRBD1 as a possible D gene (5 bases). The CDR3 contains 15 residues. V was pared by 8 bases and J by 3 bases, with 17 bases between. Germline-derived CDR1 and CDR2 are SNHLY and FYNNEI. In DNA, the CDR3 is TGTGCCAGCGGACAACCCGGGACTATTGGAAACACCATATATTTT. Protein: CASGQPGTIGNTIYF.

J is TRBJ2-3 and V is TRBV5-8; 11 bases align to TRBD1. Germline values: CDR1 SGHTS, CDR2 YDEGEE. The CDR3 covers 16 residues. V lost 3 bases and J lost 4; bases outside the gene matches: 7. The DNA of the CDR3 is TGTGCCAGCAGCTCTAACCGGGACAGGGGGGCAGATACGCAGTATTTT. As protein: CASSSNRDRGADTQYF.

CDR3 DNA: TGTGCCAGCACCCACCTCCAGGATCGCAACACTGAAGCTTTCTTT. Protein product: CASTHLQDRNTEAFF. This chain connects TRBV7-3 to TRBJ1-1; D is unclear. Germline V gene lookup returns CDR1 SGHTA and CDR2 FQGTGA. Trimming removed 7 bases from V and 2 bases from J, with 17 bases in between. This CDR3 spans 15 amino acids.

This clone was recorded once. The V gene is TRBV11-2, the J gene TRBJ2-3; TRBD2 is a possible D gene (6 bases). V was shortened by 8 bases and J by 4 bases, with 13 bases between the two germline ends. The CDR3 loop spans 13 amino acids. Germline V CDR1 and CDR2: SGHAT, FQNNGV. As DNA, the CDR3 is TGTGCCAGCGCAGCTGGAGGGCCAGATACGCAGTATTTT. The encoded protein is CASAAGGPDTQYF.

The chain uses TRBV6-2 or TRBV6-3 and TRBJ2-7; D perhaps matches TRBD2 (5 bases). CDR3 length equals 13 residues. CDR1 MNHEY and CDR2 SVGEGT come from the germline V gene. V was cut by 6 bases and J by 4 bases, with 13 bases left in between. CDR3 sequence: CASSSGIVYEQYF. In DNA, the CDR3 is TGTGCCAGCAGCTCCGGGATAGTATACGAGCAGTACTTC.

The V gene is TRBV5-5, the J gene TRBJ1-3, with TRBD1 as a possible D gene (6 bases). Germline V lookup: CDR1 SGHKS, CDR2 YYEKEE (reference sequence). The CDR3 totals 12 residues. Trimming left V 7 bases short and J 3 bases short, with 8 bases between. The CDR3 DNA sequence: TGTGCCAGCGAGGGGGTTGGAAACACCATATATTTT. Translation gives CASEGVGNTIYF.

This clone was found a few times. The rearrangement joins TRBV19 to TRBJ1-5; D might be TRBD1 (5 bases). V was shortened by 1 base and J by 9 bases, with 10 bases between the two germline ends. Germline assignment: CDR1 LNHDA and CDR2 SQIVND (reference sequence). The CDR3 totals 13 residues. CDR3: CASSIADGGPQHF. Written as DNA, the CDR3 is TGTGCCAGTAGTATAGCTGACGGGGGGCCCCAGCATTTT.

This chain connects TRBV27 to TRBJ2-7; D is undetermined. V was cut by 6 bases and J by 2 bases, with 11 bases left in between. The CDR3 is 13 residues long. The V gene's germline CDR1 is MNHEY and CDR2 SMNVEV (reference sequence). CDR3 coding DNA: TGTGCCAGCAGCAGTACACTAACCTACGAGCAGTACTTC. Its translation: CASSSTLTYEQYF.

This clone was counted once. This sequence joins TRBV28 and TRBJ2-7; 7 nucleotides line up with TRBD1. The CDR3 runs 14 residues. The trim removed 6 bases at V and 4 bases at J, leaving 9 bases unmatched. Germline V gene sequence: CDR1 MDHEN, CDR2 SYDVKM. The CDR3 DNA reads TGTGCCAGCAGCTTAGGGACAGATTCTTACGAGCAGTACTTC. It specifies CASSLGTDSYEQYF.

CDR3 loop: CASSSLEIDEQFF. CDR3 DNA sequence: TGTGCCAGCAGCTCACTAGAGATAGATGAGCAGTTCTTC. The rearrangement links TRBV11-2 to TRBJ2-1; maybe TRBD2 (5 bases). This CDR3 comprises 13 residues. V gave up 4 bases and J gave up 8 bases, with 12 bases separating them. Per the germline V gene, CDR1 is SGHAT and CDR2 is FQNNGV.

The J gene is TRBJ2-3, the V gene TRBV11-3, with 12 nucleotides matching TRBD2. V was clipped by 9 bases and J by 6 bases; unmatched bases: 7. Germline CDR1 is SGHNT and CDR2 is YENEEA. The CDR3 spans 14 residues. The CDR3 DNA reads as TGTGCCAGTAGAAGGACTAGCGGGGTGGATACGCAGTATTTT. This sequence encodes CASRRTSGVDTQYF.

The chain links TRBV28 to TRBJ2-7; 9 bases are shared with TRBD2. Trimming cost V 11 bases and J 10 bases; bases outside gene matches: 15. This CDR3 contains 13 residues. Germline loops: CDR1 MDHEN, CDR2 SYDVKM. The CDR3 loop reads CAARGGRSRGQYF. CDR3 sequence (DNA): TGTGCCGCGCGGGGGGGTAGGTCCAGAGGTCAGTACTTC.

This chain uses TRBV5-1 with TRBJ2-1; TRBD2 aligns across 12 bases. Germline loops: CDR1 SGHRS, CDR2 YFSETQ. V was pared by 5 bases and J by 6 bases, with 12 bases of the junction left unmatched. The CDR3 is made up of 17 amino acids. CDR3 loop: CASSRRLAGGPVNEQFF. CDR3 sequence (DNA): TGCGCCAGCAGTAGGCGCCTAGCGGGAGGGCCTGTCAATGAGCAGTTCTTC.

This sequence joins TRBV5-1 and TRBJ2-1, with D unresolved. Germline loops: CDR1 SGHRS, CDR2 YFSETQ. Trimming removed 1 base at V and 2 bases at J, with 10 bases between. The CDR3 is 15 amino acids. This CDR3 reads CASSLTASPYNEQFF. The CDR3 DNA follows: TGCGCCAGCAGCTTGACGGCTAGTCCCTACAATGAGCAGTTCTTC. Full variable domain (missing parts from reference TRBV5-1 and TRBJ2-1): KAGVTQTPRYLIKTRGQQVTLSCSPISGHRSVSWYQQTPGQGLQFLFEYFSETQRNKGNFPGRFSGRQFSNSRSEMNVSTLELGDSALYLCASSLTASPYNEQFFGPGTRLTVL.

This rearrangement joins TRBV6-5 to TRBJ2-5; 8 bases are a match to TRBD1. The CDR3 is 13 residues long. The J segment lost 4 bases and the V segment lost 6 bases, leaving 4 bases of the junction unmatched. CDR1 and CDR2 from the germline V gene are MNHEY and SVGAGI. The CDR3: CASRQTGAETQYF. The DNA for the CDR3 is TGTGCCAGCAGACAGACAGGGGCAGAGACCCAGTACTTC.

The chain uses TRBV11-2 and TRBJ2-6; D not resolved. Trimming pared 5 bases from V and 2 bases from J, leaving 7 bases between. The germline V gene encodes CDR1 SGHAT and CDR2 FQNNGV. The CDR3 has 14 residues. The CDR3 protein is CASSASPGANVLTF. CDR3 coding DNA: TGTGCCAGCAGCGCGAGCCCTGGGGCCAACGTCCTGACTTTC.

V usage is TRBV11-2 and J usage is TRBJ1-3; a weak D match, TRBD1 (6 bases). Trimming pared 2 bases from V and 7 bases from J, leaving 15 bases between. The CDR3 has 15 residues. The germline CDR1 and CDR2 sequences are SGHAT and FQNNGV. The CDR3 spells CASSLYRQQGNTIYF. The CDR3 bases are TGTGCCAGCAGCTTATATAGGCAGCAGGGGAACACCATATATTTT.

The J gene is TRBJ2-1, the V gene TRBV19; TRBD1 matches 8 bases. This CDR3 has 14 amino acids. Germline assignment: CDR1 LNHDA and CDR2 SQIVND (reference sequence). After removal of 2 bases from V and 6 bases from J, the junction contained 3 bases not matched to a gene. CDR3 in DNA: TGTGCCAGTAGTATACAGGGGGCCGGCAATGAGCAGTTCTTC. It translates to CASSIQGAGNEQFF.